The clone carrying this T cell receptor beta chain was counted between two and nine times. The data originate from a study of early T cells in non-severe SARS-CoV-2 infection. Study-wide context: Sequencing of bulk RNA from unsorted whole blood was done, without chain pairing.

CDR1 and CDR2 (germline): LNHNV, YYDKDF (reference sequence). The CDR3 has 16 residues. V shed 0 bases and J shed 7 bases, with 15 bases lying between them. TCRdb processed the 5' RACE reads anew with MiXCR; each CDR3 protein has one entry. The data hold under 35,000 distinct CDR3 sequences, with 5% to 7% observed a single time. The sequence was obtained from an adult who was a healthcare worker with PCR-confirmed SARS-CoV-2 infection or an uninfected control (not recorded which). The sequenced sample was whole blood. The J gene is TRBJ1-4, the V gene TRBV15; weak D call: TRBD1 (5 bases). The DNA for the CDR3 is TGTGCCACCAGCAGAGATGGGGGACTTCTGGGTGAAAAACTGTTTTTT. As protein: CATSRDGGLLGEKLFF. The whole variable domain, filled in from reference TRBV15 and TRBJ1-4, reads DAMVIQNPRYQVTQFGKPVTLSCSQTLNHNVMYWYQQKSSQAPKLLFHYYDKDFNNEADTPDNFQSRRPNTSFCFLDIRSPGLGDTAMYLCATSRDGGLLGEKLFFGSGTQLSVL.